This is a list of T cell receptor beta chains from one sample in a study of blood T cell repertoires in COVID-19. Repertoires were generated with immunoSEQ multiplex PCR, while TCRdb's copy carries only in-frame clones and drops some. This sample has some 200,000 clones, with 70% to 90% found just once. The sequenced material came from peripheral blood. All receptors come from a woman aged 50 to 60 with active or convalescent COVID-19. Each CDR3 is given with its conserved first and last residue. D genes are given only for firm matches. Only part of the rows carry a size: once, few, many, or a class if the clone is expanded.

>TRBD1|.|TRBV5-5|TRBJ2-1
CASTKAGTGGSYNEQFF
TGTGCCAGCACCAAAGCAGGGACAGGGGGCTCCTACAATGAGCAGTTCTTC
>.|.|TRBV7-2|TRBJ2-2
CASSLLGADTGELFF
TGTGCCAGCAGCTTACTTGGAGCTGACACCGGGGAGCTGTTTTTT
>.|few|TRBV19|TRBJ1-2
CASSPGPRGYTF
TGTGCCAGTAGCCCAGGGCCTAGGGGCTACACCTTC
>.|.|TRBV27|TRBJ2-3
CASSADTFSTDTQYF
TGTGCCAGCAGTGCGGACACTTTTAGCACAGATACGCAGTATTTT
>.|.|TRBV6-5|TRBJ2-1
CASTAGSFEQFF
TGTGCCAGCACCGCCGGGAGTTTCGAGCAGTTCTTC
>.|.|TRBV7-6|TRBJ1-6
CASSSEGGSWNSPLHF
TGTGCCAGCAGCTCGGAAGGGGGAAGCTGGAATTCACCCCTCCACTTT
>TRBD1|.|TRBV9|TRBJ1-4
CASSGQGLGGEKLFF
TGTGCCAGCAGCGGACAGGGCCTGGGAGGTGAAAAACTGTTTTTT
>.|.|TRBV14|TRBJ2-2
CASSQELGSHGELFF
TGTGCCAGCAGCCAAGAACTCGGGTCTCACGGGGAGCTGTTTTTT
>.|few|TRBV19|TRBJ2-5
CASSNGGVETQYF
TGTGCCAGTAGTAACGGGGGAGTAGAGACCCAGTACTTC
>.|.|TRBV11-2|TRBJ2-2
CASSLRLAEGTGELFF
TGTGCCAGCAGCCTAAGGCTAGCAGAGGGCACCGGGGAGCTGTTTTTT
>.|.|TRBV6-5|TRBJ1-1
CASNVEATNAEAFF
TGTGCCAGCAACGTAGAAGCTACGAACGCTGAAGCTTTCTTT
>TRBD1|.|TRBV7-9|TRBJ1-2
CASSTRGALQGAGYTF
TGTGCCAGCAGCACACGGGGGGCCCTACAGGGGGCTGGCTACACCTTC
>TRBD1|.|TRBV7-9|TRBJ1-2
CASSPDRGRTGLGYTF
TGTGCCAGCAGCCCTGACCGGGGACGGACAGGGCTTGGCTACACCTTC
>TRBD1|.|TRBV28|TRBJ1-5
CASSTQGVGNQPQHF
TGTGCCAGCAGTACCCAGGGGGTGGGCAATCAGCCCCAGCATTTT
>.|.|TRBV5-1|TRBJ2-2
CASSFAGTNTGELFF
TGCGCCAGCAGCTTCGCAGGGACGAACACCGGGGAGCTGTTTTTT
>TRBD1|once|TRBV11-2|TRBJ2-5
CASSLVTRQGRETQYF
TGTGCCAGCAGCTTAGTAACGAGACAGGGGAGAGAGACCCAGTACTTC
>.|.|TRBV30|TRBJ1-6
CAWSAGRWSPLHF
TGTGCCTGGAGCGCAGGGAGGTGGTCACCCCTCCACTTT
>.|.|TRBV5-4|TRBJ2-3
CATLFGGGGTDTQYF
TGTGCCACCCTGTTCGGGGGAGGAGGCACAGATACGCAGTATTTT
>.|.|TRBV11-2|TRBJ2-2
CASSLTGTDTGELFF
TGTGCCAGCAGCTTGACAGGTACCGACACCGGGGAGCTGTTTTTT
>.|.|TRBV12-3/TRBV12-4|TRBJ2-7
CASSLDSLYEQYF
TGTGCCAGCAGTTTGGACAGCCTCTACGAGCAGTACTTC